The next 4 T cell receptor beta chains were all read from a single sample in a study of post-analysis software for immune sequencing data (dated by TCRdb to about 2015). Results the study describes overall, beyond this receptor: Patients showed significantly higher frequencies than controls for five TRBV segments, among them TRBV5-6, TRBV5-1 and TRBV20-1.

The library was obtained by PCR. The reads were generated on an Illumina HiSeq 2500. Unique molecular identifiers were incorporated into TCR beta cDNA libraries to reduce PCR and sequencing biases. TCRdb trimmed public reads at Q25 via fastp, called clones via MiXCR and kept in-frame beta chains. All rows with the same CDR3 protein become a single entry with the most common DNA and genes. This sample has about 210,000 distinct CDR3 sequences in its table, and approximately 30% of those were observed once. The top ten hold 3% to 3.5% of the sample. These receptors' targets are unknown. The sample taken for sequencing was blood. Receptors were obtained from a girl aged 2 to 17 with multiple sclerosis.

This clonotype was observed at least ten times. The chain carries TRBV7-2 and TRBJ1-2; unclear D gene. Germline CDR1 is SGHTA and CDR2 is FQGNSA. Trimming removed 2 bases at V and 8 bases at J, with 9 bases between. This CDR3 comprises 12 residues. DNA of the CDR3: TGTGCCAGCAGCTTAAGAGGCAGAGGCTACACCTTC. Its translation: CASSLRGRGYTF.

This chain joins TRBV24-1 and TRBJ2-1; 7 bases are a match to TRBD2. V trimming: 4 bases; J trimming: 4 bases; junction bases outside the gene matches: 15. The CDR3 is 18 amino acids. Germline lookup yields CDR1 KGHDR and CDR2 SFDVKD. DNA of the CDR3: TGTGCCACCAGTGACCCAGGCCTCGGACTAGTCTCATACAATGAGCAGTTCTTC. Its translation is CATSDPGLGLVSYNEQFF.

This clonotype occurred a few times. A read error may explain this, as a much larger clone is one base away. The chain employs TRBV5-1 and TRBJ2-7; 9 bases match TRBD1. The CDR3 is made up of 15 amino acids. V was pared by 4 bases and J by 7 bases, with 12 bases of the junction left unmatched. Germline CDR1 reads SGHRS; CDR2 reads YFSETQ. The CDR3 reads CASSAGTGPYNEQYF. CDR3 bases: TGCGCCAGCAGCGCCGGGACAGGGCCTTACAATGAGCAGTACTTC.

The chain employs TRBV7-9 and TRBJ2-7; no clear D. Germline loops: CDR1 SEHNR, CDR2 FQNEAQ (reference sequence). With 4 bases removed from V and 6 bases from J, the gap between germline ends came to 7 bases. The CDR3 spans 11 residues. CDR3 coding DNA: TGTGCCAGCAGCTCGGTCGGCGAGCAGTACTTC. This gives the protein CASSSVGEQYF.